This passage covers 12 T cell receptor beta chains from one sample sequenced in a study of CD8 T cells in Susac syndrome. RNA, at roughly 0.5 to 1 ug, was reverse transcribed with random hexamers. TCRdb analysed the immunoSEQ multiplex PCR reads with MiXCR anew, one entry per CDR3 protein. The sample has 80,000 to 90,000 distinct CDR3 sequences, just under 95% seen once. Sequenced input: CD8+ T cells from PBMCs. The source is a human donor with Susac syndrome.

The chain recombines TRBV7-2 with TRBJ1-4; D ambiguous. Germline V lookup: CDR1 SGHTA, CDR2 FQGNSA. V was shortened by 0 bases and J by 5 bases, with 1 base between the two germline ends. The CDR3 has 12 amino acids. The CDR3 coding sequence is TGTGCCAGCAGCTTAGCAAATGAAAAACTGTTTTTT. It translates to CASSLANEKLFF.

The chain is built from TRBV6-5 and TRBJ2-5, with 9 bases matching TRBD2. V gave up 0 bases and J gave up 3 bases; unmatched junction bases: 2. This CDR3 is built from 15 residues. Germline V gene lookup returns CDR1 MNHEY and CDR2 SVGAGI. CDR3 sequence: CASSYSAGGKETQYF. The CDR3, as DNA: TGTGCCAGCAGTTACTCAGCGGGAGGTAAAGAGACCCAGTACTTC.

The V call is TRBV7-6, the J call TRBJ2-7; D not resolved. CDR3 length equals 16 residues. V dropped 5 bases and J dropped 4 bases, with 21 bases sitting between them. From germline, CDR1 is SGHVS and CDR2 FNYEAQ. This CDR3 reads CASSQEASLVSYEQYF. As DNA, the CDR3 is TGTGCCAGCAGCCAAGAAGCCAGCTTAGTGTCTTACGAGCAGTACTTC.

V gene TRBV15 combines with J gene TRBJ2-5; D is possibly TRBD1 or TRBD2 (5 bases each). CDR3 length equals 14 residues. With 0 bases removed from V and 9 bases from J, the gap between germline ends came to 14 bases. CDR1 LNHNV and CDR2 YYDKDF come from the germline V gene (reference sequence). CDR3 in amino acids: CATSRDGTGGAQYF. The DNA for the CDR3 is TGTGCCACCAGCAGAGACGGGACGGGTGGGGCCCAGTACTTC.

The gene calls are TRBV7-8 and TRBJ2-7; the D is unclear. The CDR3 spans 12 residues. CDR1 is SGHVS and CDR2 is FQNEAQ in the germline V gene. Trimming pared 2 bases from V and 5 bases from J, leaving 7 bases between. This chain's CDR3 is CASSLLVHEQYF. In nucleotides, the CDR3 is TGTGCCAGCAGCTTACTCGTTCACGAGCAGTACTTC. Together with reference TRBV7-8 and TRBJ2-7, the CDR3 gives the full variable domain: GAGVSQSPRYKVAKRGQDVALRCDPISGHVSLFWYQQALGQGPEFLTYFQNEAQLDKSGLPSDRFFAERPEGSVSTLKIQRTQQEDSAVYLCASSLLVHEQYFGPGTRLTVT.

CDR3 in amino acids: CASSLWEGNTEAFF. Written as DNA, the CDR3 is TGTGCCAGCAGTTTGTGGGAGGGGAACACTGAAGCTTTCTTT. The chain is built from TRBV27 and TRBJ1-1; D not certain. The germline V gene encodes CDR1 MNHEY and CDR2 SMNVEV (reference sequence). Between the trimmed V and J ends, which lost 3 bases and 1 base, there was a span of 9 bases. The CDR3 contains 14 residues.

The J gene is TRBJ2-5, the V gene TRBV11-2; D may be TRBD1 (5 bases). V was shortened by 1 base and J by 4 bases, with 10 bases between the two germline ends. Germline assignment: CDR1 SGHAT and CDR2 FQNNGV. There are 14 residues in the CDR3. The CDR3 region has the DNA TGTGCCAGCAGCTTAGGAGCAGGGATAGAGACCCAGTACTTC. Translated, it gives CASSLGAGIETQYF.

The chain has TRBV20-1 and TRBJ1-2, with 7 bases fitting TRBD1. V trimming: 6 bases; J trimming: 3 bases; junction bases outside the gene matches: 10. This CDR3 is 14 amino acids long. Germline V gene lookup returns CDR1 DFQATT and CDR2 SNEGSKA (reference sequence). CDR3 sequence reads: CSARDRADDYGYTF. CDR3 in DNA: TGCAGTGCCCGTGACAGGGCGGATGACTATGGCTACACCTTC.

The rearrangement joins TRBV5-1 to TRBJ2-1, with TRBD1 as a possible D gene (6 bases). There are 16 residues in the CDR3. In germline, CDR1 is SGHRS, CDR2 YFSETQ. V was cut by 0 bases and J by 0 bases, with 10 bases left in between. The CDR3, as DNA: TGCGCCAGCAGCTTGGCCGCGACAGGCTCCTACAATGAGCAGTTCTTC. It encodes CASSLAATGSYNEQFF.

This clonotype turned up a few times. The rearrangement links TRBV7-9 to TRBJ2-7, with D hard to call. The CDR3 is made up of 12 amino acids. The V end lost 5 bases, the J end lost 7 bases, and 12 bases lay between the germline ends. Germline V gene sequence: CDR1 SEHNR, CDR2 FQNEAQ (reference sequence). CDR3 nucleotides: TGTGCCAGCAGCCCCGGGTTGGAGGAGCAGTACTTC. Translated, it gives CASSPGLEEQYF.

The chain joins TRBV20-1 to TRBJ2-5; 13 nucleotides align to TRBD2. With V trimmed by 3 bases and J by 2 bases, 12 bases remained unmatched. Per the germline V gene, CDR1 is DFQATT and CDR2 is SNEGSKA (reference sequence). CDR3 length: 18 amino acids. The CDR3 spells CSARNPIRTSGSQETQYF. Here the CDR3 DNA reads TGCAGTGCTAGGAACCCTATCCGGACTAGCGGGAGTCAAGAGACCCAGTACTTC.

This chain uses TRBV15 with TRBJ2-2, with TRBD1 matching 12 bases. CDR1 is LNHNV and CDR2 is YYDKDF in the germline V gene (reference sequence). Trimming removed 6 bases from V and 3 bases from J; junction bases left unmatched: 2. The CDR3 length is 15 residues. CDR3 loop: CATRGDRGHTGELFF. The CDR3, as DNA: TGTGCCACCAGGGGGGACAGGGGGCACACCGGGGAGCTGTTTTTT.